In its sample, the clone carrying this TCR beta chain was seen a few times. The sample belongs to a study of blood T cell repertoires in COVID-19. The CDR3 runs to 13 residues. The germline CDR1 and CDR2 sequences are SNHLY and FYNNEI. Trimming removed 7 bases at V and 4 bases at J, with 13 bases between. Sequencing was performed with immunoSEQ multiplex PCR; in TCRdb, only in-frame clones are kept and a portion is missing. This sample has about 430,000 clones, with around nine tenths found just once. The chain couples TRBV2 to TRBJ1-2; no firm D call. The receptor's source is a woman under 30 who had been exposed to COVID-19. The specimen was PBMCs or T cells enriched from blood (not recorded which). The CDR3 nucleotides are TGTGCCAGCAAAACGACGGCGGGCTATGGCTACACCTTC. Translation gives CASKTTAGYGYTF.